The T cell receptor (beta chain) described here comes from a study of post-analysis software for immune sequencing data. In the study overall: The disease courses spanned relapsing-remitting, secondary progressive and progressive-relapsing forms of multiple sclerosis.

V lost 2 bases and J 6 bases, leaving 14 bases between the germline ends. Germline V lookup: CDR1 LGHNA, CDR2 YSLEER. The CDR3 loop spans 15 amino acids. TCR beta libraries were prepared from cDNA with unique molecular identifiers. TCRdb recomputed calls from the PCR reads with MiXCR, one row per CDR3 protein. The sample holds about 760,000 distinct CDR3 sequences, about 27% seen once. General observations from the study: Roughly five TRBV segments appeared more often in patients than in controls, and TRBV5-6, TRBV5-1 and TRBV20-1 were among these.

A few counts support this clonotype. Its cognate antigen is unknown. The sequence derives from a girl under 18 with multiple sclerosis. This sequence joins TRBV4-3 and TRBJ2-1, with a tentative D call TRBD1 (6 bases). Input material: blood. The CDR3 DNA follows: TGCGCCAGCAGCCAACGACAGGAGTCCCGCAATGAGCAGTTCTTC. Residues: CASSQRQESRNEQFF.